This TCR beta chain comes out of a study of graft-versus-host responses after intestinal transplantation (dated by TCRdb to the early 2020s). General notes on the study: The transplants that recipients got were multivisceral, liver-intestinal, or isolated intestinal. A peak of at least 4% donor T cells among recipient peripheral blood mononuclear cells was the definition used for donor T cell macrochimerism. Every recipient was given anti-thymocyte globulin induction, then maintenance tacrolimus and steroids for approximately 3 years. Samples from a few later patients were sequenced in-house on an Illumina MiSeq with MiXCR processing rather than by the commercial service. Of the 20 to 30 intestinal transplant recipients enrolled in the cohort, one of whom was a retransplant, 3 patients without pretransplant specimens were excluded. Alloreactive clones were identified by sequencing pre-transplant mixed lymphocyte reaction products and comparing them with unstimulated pre-transplant donor and recipient T cells. After intestinal transplantation, graft-versus-host and host-versus-graft alloreactive T cell clones were followed in the graft, circulation and bone marrow using bulk TCR-beta CDR3 sequencing.

Blood samples were collected up to 4 times in the first month after transplant and then at least monthly when available. On this clone: This receptor's antigen is unknown. Sequence at one end of the junction differs from germline and may be a read error.

The CDR3, cysteine through phenylalanine, is 9 amino acids long. Here the CDR3 DNA is all that survives: 27 bases in frame from base 1. The germline V gene specifies ENHRY as CDR1 and SYGVKD as CDR2. The paper's findings and limits, for the study overall: Conclusions were limited by the relatively low number and heterogeneity of intestinal transplant patients. Patients with donor T cell macrochimerism had high GvH to HvG T cell clonal ratios in their allografts. GvH clones were found in recipient bone marrow, and some of the GvH clones appeared earlier in ileal mucosa or blood, which is consistent with an intestinal mucosal origin. Early after transplant, declines in HvG clones were associated with peak levels of circulating GvH clones.

Library preparation was by the immunoSEQ multiplex PCR assay. Adaptive Biotechnologies carried out high-throughput TCR-beta CDR3 sequencing of genomic DNA for most patients. The study's processing was this. Adaptive's ImmunoSEQ software supplied the TCR sequencing data for 15 to 20 patients, while MiXCR and VDJtools were used to process a few other patients. CDR3 nucleotide sequences shared by donor and recipient were removed because the origin of these sequences could not be assigned. At least 2-fold expansion over unstimulated cells and a minimum CFSE-low frequency of 0.002% (template counts) or 0.001% (read counts) were required for clones to be classified as alloreactive. Mappable clones were those detected in sequenced pre-transplant spleen, lymph node, or MLR CFSE-low populations of the donor or recipient. Cumulative frequency of alloreactive clones was calculated as a percentage of all sequences weighted by copy number. TCRdb re-hosts the immuneACCESS table, in-frame sequences only. Its copies lack some clones; in the studies checked, an unresolved V gene accounts for under half of them, and the cause for the rest is not known. V and J calls and clone size are as listed in that table; D and trimming were resolved from the DNA. The sample records 9,500 or so clones, 92% of which are singletons. The ten largest clones add up to around 3.5% of the sample.

Sequences were derived from PBMCs, sampled approximately 45 days after intestinal transplantation. The V and J segments used are TRBV10-3 and TRBJ1-2; 8 central bases correspond to TRBD1. This TCR derives from a human patient who received an intestinal transplant, so some T cells may come from the graft donor. The DNA sequence reads TGTGCCACCGGACAGGGAAACGTCTTC. Translation gives CATGQGNVF.